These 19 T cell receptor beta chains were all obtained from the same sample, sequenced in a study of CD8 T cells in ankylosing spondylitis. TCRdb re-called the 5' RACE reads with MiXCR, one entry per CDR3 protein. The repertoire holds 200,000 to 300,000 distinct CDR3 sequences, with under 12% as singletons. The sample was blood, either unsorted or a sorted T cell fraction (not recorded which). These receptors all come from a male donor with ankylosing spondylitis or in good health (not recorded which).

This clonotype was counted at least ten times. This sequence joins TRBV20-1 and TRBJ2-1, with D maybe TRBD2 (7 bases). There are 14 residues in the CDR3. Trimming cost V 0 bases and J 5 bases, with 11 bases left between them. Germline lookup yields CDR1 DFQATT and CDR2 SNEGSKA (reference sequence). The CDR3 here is CSAREGGPNNEQFF. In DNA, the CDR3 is TGCAGTGCTAGAGAGGGGGGGCCTAACAATGAGCAGTTCTTC.

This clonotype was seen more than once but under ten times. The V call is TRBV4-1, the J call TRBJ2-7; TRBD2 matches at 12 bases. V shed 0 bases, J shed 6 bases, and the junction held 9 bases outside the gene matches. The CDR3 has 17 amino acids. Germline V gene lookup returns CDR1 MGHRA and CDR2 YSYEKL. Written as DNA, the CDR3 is TGCGCCAGCAGCCAAGATCTTATTCGGACTAGCGGGATCGAGCAGTACTTC. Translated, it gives CASSQDLIRTSGIEQYF.

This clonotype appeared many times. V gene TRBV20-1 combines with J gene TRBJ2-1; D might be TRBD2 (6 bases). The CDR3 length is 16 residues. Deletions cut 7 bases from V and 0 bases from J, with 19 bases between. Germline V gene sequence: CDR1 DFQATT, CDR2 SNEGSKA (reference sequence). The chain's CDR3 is CSVALSGPGSYNEQFF. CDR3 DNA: TGCAGTGTGGCCCTCAGCGGGCCCGGCTCCTACAATGAGCAGTTCTTC.

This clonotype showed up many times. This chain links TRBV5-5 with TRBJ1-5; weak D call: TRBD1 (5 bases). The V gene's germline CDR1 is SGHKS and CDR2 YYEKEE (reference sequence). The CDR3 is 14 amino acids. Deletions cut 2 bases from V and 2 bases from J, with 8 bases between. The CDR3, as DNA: TGTGCCAGCAGCTTTGGGACGGGCAATCAGCCCCAGCATTTT. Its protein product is CASSFGTGNQPQHF.

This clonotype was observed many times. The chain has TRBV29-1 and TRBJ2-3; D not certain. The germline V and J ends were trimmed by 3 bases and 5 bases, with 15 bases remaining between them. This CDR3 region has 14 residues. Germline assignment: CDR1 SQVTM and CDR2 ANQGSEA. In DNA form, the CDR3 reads TGCAGCGTTGATTTTCGGAGATCGGGAGATACGCAGTATTTT. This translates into CSVDFRRSGDTQYF.

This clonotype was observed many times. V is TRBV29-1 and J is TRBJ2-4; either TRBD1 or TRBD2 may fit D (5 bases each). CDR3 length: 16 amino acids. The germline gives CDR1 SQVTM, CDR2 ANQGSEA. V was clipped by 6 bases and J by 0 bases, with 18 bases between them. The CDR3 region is CSVTTEGPIAKNIQYF. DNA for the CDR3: TGCAGCGTGACAACTGAGGGACCTATAGCCAAAAACATTCAGTACTTC.

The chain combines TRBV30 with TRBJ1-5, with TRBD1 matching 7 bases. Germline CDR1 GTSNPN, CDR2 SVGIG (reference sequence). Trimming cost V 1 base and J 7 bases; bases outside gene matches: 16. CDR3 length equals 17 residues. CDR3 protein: CAWSGNQGGRGTQPQHF. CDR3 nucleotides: TGTGCCTGGAGTGGTAATCAGGGGGGCAGGGGTACCCAGCCCCAGCATTTT.

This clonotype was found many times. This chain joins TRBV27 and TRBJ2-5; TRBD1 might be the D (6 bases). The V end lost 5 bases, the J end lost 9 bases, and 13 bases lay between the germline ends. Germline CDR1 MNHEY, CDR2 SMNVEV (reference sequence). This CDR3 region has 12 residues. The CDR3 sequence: CASSIRGGPQYF. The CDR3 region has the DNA TGTGCCAGCAGTATAAGAGGGGGACCCCAGTACTTC.

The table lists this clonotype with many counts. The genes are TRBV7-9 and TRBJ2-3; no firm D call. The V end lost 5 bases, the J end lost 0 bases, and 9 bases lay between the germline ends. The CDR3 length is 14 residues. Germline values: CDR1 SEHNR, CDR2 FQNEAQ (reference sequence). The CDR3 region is CASSAKLSTDTQYF. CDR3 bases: TGTGCCAGCAGCGCCAAGCTAAGCACAGATACGCAGTATTTT.

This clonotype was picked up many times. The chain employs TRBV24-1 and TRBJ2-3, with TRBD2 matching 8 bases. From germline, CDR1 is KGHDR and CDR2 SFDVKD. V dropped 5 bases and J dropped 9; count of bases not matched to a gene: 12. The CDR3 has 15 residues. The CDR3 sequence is CATSAEKGGRSTQYF. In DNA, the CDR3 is TGTGCCACCAGTGCCGAGAAGGGCGGGAGGTCAACGCAGTATTTT.

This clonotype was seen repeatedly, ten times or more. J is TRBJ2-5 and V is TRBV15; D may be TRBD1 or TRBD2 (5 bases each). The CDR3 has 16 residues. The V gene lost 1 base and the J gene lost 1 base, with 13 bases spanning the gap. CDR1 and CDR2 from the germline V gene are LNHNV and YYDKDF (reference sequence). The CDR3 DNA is TGTGCCACCAGCAGAGGTGATGTGGGGGTCCAAGAGACCCAGTACTTC. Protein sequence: CATSRGDVGVQETQYF.

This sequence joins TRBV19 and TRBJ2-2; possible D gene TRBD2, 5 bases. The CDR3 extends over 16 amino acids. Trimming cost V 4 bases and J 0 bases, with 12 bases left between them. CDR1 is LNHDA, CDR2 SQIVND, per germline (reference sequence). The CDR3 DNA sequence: TGTGCCAGTAGTAATCTAGCCGAGACGAACACCGGGGAGCTGTTTTTT. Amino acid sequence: CASSNLAETNTGELFF.

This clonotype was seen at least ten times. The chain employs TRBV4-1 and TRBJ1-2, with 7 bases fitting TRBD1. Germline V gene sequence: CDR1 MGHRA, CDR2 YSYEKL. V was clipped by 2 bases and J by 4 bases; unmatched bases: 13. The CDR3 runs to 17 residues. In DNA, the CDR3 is TGCGCCAGCAGCCAAAGCCCTGTCGTGGAGGGGGCCTATGGCTACACCTTC. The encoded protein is CASSQSPVVEGAYGYTF.

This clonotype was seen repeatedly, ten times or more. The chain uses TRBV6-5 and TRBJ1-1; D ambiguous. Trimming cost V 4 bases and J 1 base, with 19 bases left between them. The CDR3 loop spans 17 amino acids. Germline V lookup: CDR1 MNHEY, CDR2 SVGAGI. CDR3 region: CASSLGSAANTNTEAFF. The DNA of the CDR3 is TGTGCCAGCAGTTTGGGGTCGGCAGCCAACACGAACACTGAAGCTTTCTTT.

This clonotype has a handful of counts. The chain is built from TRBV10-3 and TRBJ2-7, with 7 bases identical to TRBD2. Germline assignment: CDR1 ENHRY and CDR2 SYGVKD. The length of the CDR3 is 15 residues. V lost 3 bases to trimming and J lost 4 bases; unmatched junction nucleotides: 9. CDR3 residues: CAISDGPSGLYEQYF. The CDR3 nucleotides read TGTGCCATCAGTGACGGCCCTAGCGGACTATACGAGCAGTACTTC.

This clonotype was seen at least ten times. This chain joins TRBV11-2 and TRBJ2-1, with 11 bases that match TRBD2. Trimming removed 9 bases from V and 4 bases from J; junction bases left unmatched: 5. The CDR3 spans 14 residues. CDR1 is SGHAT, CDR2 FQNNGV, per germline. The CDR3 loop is CASTTSGGYNEQFF. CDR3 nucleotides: TGTGCCAGTACTACTAGCGGGGGTTACAATGAGCAGTTCTTC.

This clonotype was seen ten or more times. CDR3 bases: TGTGCCAGCAGTGAAGCCCGGAAACAAGCTTTCTTT. Its translation: CASSEARKQAFF. The chain links TRBV2 to TRBJ1-1; D is unresolved. Germline-derived CDR1 and CDR2 are SNHLY and FYNNEI. V lost 0 bases, J lost 9 bases, and 8 bases lay in between. The CDR3 spans 12 residues.

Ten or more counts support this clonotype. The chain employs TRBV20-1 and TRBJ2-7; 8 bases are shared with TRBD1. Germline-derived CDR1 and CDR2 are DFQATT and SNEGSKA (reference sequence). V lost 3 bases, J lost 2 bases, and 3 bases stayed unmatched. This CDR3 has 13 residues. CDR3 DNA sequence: TGCAGTGCTAGGGCACAGGGGGCCTACGAGCAGTACTTC. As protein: CSARAQGAYEQYF.

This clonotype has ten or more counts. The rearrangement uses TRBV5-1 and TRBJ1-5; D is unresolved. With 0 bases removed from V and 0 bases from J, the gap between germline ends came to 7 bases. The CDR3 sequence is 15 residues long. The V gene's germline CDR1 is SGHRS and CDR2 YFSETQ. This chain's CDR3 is CASSLAGDSNQPQHF. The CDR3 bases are TGCGCCAGCAGCTTGGCCGGGGATAGCAATCAGCCCCAGCATTTT.